This T cell receptor (beta chain) was found in a study of shared clonotypes between healthy human individuals. Study conclusions and caveats: A handful of donors had about 5.1% of their naive CD4 clonotypes in common.

The CDR3 totals 16 residues. Germline V lookup: CDR1 SGHRS, CDR2 YFSETQ. Trimming removed 0 bases at V and 4 bases at J, with 16 bases between. Each donor was a Caucasian adult residing in Nashville, Tennessee. Authors' processing steps: Filtering of immunoSEQ junctional sequences could not match full-length read filtering. This table comes from immunoSEQ multiplex PCR, and its TCRdb copy is limited to in-frame clones, with some not included. V and J calls and clone size follow that table, whereas D and trimming were derived from the DNA. Of hundreds of thousands of clones detected, approximately 79% appear once; the ten largest clones hold 1.8%. As to this clone: The antigen is unknown.

V and J are TRBV5-1 and TRBJ1-1; D not resolved. Material for sequencing was memory CD4+ T cells sorted from blood. Subset reported: CD45RA-negative fraction. This receptor was identified in a woman aged 30 to 39 in good health. As DNA, the CDR3 is TGCGCCAGCAGCTTGGCGGGAACATCCTTGGCCACTGAAGCTTTCTTT. As protein: CASSLAGTSLATEAFF.